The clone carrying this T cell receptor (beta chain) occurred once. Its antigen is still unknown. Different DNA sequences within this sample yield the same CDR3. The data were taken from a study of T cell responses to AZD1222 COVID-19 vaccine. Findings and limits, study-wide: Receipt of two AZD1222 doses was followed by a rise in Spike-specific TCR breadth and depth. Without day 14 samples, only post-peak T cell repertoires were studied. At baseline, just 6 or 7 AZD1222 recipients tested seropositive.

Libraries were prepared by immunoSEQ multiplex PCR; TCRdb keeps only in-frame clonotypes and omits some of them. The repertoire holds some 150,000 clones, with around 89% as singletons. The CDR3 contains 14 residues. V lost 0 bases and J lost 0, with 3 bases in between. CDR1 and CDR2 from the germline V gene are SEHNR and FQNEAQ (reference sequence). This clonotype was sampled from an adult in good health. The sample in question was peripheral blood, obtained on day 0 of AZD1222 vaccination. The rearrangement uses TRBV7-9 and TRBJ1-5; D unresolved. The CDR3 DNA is TGTGCCAGCAGCTTAGCAGGTAGCAATCAGCCCCAGCATTTT. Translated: CASSLAGSNQPQHF.